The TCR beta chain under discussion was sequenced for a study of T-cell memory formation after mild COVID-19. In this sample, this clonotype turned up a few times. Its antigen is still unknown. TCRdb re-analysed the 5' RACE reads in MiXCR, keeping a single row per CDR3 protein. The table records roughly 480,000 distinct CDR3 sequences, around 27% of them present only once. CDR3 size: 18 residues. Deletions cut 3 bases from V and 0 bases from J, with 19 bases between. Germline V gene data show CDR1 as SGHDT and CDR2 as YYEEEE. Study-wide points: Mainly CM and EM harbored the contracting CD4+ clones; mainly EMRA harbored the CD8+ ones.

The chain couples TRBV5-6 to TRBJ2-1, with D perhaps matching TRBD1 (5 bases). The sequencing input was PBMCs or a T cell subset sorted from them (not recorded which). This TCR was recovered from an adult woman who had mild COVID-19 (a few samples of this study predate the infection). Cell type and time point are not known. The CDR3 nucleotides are TGTGCCAGCAGCTCGTTTCGCTCACAGGCCTACTCCTACAATGAGCAGTTCTTC. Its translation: CASSSFRSQAYSYNEQFF.